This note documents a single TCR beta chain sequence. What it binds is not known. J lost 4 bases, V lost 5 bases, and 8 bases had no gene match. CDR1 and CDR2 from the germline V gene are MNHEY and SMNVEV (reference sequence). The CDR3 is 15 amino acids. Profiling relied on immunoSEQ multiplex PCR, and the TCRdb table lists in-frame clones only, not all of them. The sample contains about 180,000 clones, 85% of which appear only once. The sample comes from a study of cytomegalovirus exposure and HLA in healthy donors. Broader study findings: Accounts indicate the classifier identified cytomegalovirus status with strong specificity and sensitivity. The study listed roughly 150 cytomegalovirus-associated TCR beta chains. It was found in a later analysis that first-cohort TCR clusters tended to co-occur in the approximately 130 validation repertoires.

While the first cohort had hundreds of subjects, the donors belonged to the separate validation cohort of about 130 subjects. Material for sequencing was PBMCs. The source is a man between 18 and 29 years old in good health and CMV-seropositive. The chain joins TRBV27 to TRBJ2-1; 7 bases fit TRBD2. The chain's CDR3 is CASSAVAGGYNEQFF. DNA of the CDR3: TGTGCCAGCAGTGCCGTAGCGGGCGGATACAATGAGCAGTTCTTC.